This entry is about one T cell receptor beta chain. Its antigen has not been determined. Base-call qualities are not available, and no considerably larger clone is one nucleotide away. This entry belongs to a study of shared T cell receptors in the human thymus (dated by TCRdb to 2020 to 2022). In the study overall: The study examined how self-reactive, shared T-cell receptor alpha chains are generated in the human thymus.

From the germline V gene, CDR1 is SNHLY and CDR2 is FYNNEI. From its cysteine to its phenylalanine, the CDR3 spans 16 amino acids. CDR3 DNA is the only sequence kept; it has 48 bases, read in frame from the first base. Deletion took 7 bases off V and 2 bases off J, with a span of 17 bases between the germline ends. Library prep was done by the immunoSEQ multiplex PCR assay. Imported from immuneACCESS, the table was reduced by TCRdb to in-frame sequences with V and J called. These copies leave out some clones; in studies compared against another copy, an unresolved V gene accounts for under half, and the cause of the remainder is not known. In this sample the table shows some 640,000 clones, 80% to 90% of which occur a single time. The ten most abundant clones make up 0.0094% of the sample. These data were also filed under a second study, of human thymus T cells. As noted in the second study: Donors were immunologically healthy infants undergoing open corrective cardiac surgery for congenital heart defects in Finland. Thymus tissue was obtained as surgical resects removed during corrective cardiac surgery. Both the thymic and the peripheral blood repertoires appeared to show biased V and J gene segment usage. The related research found that thymic TCR repertoires overlapped highly between unrelated individuals. The study described the TCR alpha and beta repertoires in under 10 infant thymus samples and four matching peripheral blood samples. The infant donors were roughly 7 to 244 days old, and the cohort included several males and a couple of females. Thymocytes were mechanically released from the tissue and were stored as pellets of about 9-33 million cells at -70 degrees C. A QIAsymphony instrument was used to extract genomic DNA from the frozen cell pellets. Using the immunoSEQ multiplex PCR assay, the TCRB and TCRAD loci were amplified from a standardized quantity of quality-controlled genomic DNA. The amplicons covered the V(D)J region and were long enough to include the CDR3 and to identify the V and J genes. The amplicons were sequenced on an Illumina platform via the commercial immunoSEQ service. Primer bias and sequencing errors were corrected using previously described methods, and TCRAD and TCRB definitions followed the IMGT database. immunoSEQ Analyzer 3.0 and VDJTools were used for repertoire analysis, which covered basic statistics, V/J segment usage, diversity estimates, rarefaction and pairwise overlap. Diversity was estimated with Chao1, ChaoE, Efron-Thisted, Shannon and inverse Simpson indices, and also on datasets down-sampled to the smallest sample. Repertoire overlap was determined by strict matching of CDR3 nucleotide sequence, V gene and J gene, and Jaccard-based multidimensional scaling clustering was applied. Thymus samples yielded on average approximately 840,000 unique TCRB clonotypes, compared with roughly 80,000 from blood samples.

This clonotype was obtained from a boy younger than two with a congenital heart defect. Donor details come from another sample of the same person, matched by shared clones. Material for sequencing was thymocytes. Here the chain combines TRBV2 and TRBJ2-2; TRBD1 is a weak D gene call, 5 bases matching. CDR3 loop: CASKWFARVNTGELFF. The DNA is as follows: TGTGCCAGCAAATGGTTTGCCAGGGTAAACACCGGGGAGCTGTTTTTT.